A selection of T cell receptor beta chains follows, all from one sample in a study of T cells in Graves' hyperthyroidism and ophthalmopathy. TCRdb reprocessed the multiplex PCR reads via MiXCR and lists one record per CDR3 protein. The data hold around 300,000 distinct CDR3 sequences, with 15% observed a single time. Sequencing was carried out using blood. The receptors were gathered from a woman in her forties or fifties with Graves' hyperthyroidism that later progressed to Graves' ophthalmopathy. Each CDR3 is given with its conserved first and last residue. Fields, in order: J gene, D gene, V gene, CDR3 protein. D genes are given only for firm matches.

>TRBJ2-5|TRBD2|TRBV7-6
CASSLEGRGETQYF
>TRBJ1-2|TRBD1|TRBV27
CASRMDRDNNGYTF
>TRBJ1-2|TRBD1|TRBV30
CAWSILHRGTYGYTF
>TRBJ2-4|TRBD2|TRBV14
CASSPIGGEGAKNIQYF
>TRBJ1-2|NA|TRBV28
CASSFPRGLDYGYTF
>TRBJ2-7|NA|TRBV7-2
CASSLQQGWQYF
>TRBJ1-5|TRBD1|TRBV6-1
CASSPAGDSIYSNQPQHF
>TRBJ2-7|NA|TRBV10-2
CASRVSGTIYEQYF
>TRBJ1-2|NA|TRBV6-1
CASSSGPLYGYTF
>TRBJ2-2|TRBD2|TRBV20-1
CSARGLAPRGELFF
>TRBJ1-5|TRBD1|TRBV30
CAWSVQGMQPQHF
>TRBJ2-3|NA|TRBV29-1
CKVELATTDTQYF
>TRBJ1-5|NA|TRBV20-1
CSAKPLRGGNQPQHF
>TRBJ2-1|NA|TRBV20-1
CSAPYSGGSYNEQFF
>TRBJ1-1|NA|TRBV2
CATRGFLNRDTEAFF
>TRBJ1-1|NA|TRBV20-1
CSAGIATGLDEAFF
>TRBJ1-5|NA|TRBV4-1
CASRPIPDPRGGPPQHF
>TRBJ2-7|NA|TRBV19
CASSKAGGNKPWEQYF
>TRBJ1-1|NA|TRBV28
CASRSGQPNTEAFF
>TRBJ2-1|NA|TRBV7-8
CASSLGLDNEQFF
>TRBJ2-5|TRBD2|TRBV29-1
CSIVAGVAETQYF
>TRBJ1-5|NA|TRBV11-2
CASSLSTVSGNQPQHF
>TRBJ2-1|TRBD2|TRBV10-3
CAIRGGRADNEQFF
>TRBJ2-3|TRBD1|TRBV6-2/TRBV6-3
CASSYGQGPDTQYF
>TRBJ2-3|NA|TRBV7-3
CASSYPKGGATQYF
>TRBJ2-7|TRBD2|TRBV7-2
CASSSTSGSAYEQYF
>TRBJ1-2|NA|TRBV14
CASSQGTSYGYTF
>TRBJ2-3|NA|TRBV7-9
CASSLGLPDTQYF
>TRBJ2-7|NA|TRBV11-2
CASSLETSYEQYF
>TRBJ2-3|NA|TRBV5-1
CASLRGGSTDTQYF
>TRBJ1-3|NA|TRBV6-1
CASSGGPQPGNTIYF
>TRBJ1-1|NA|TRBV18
CASSPPSQNTEAFF
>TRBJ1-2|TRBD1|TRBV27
CASSLYTGDYGYTF
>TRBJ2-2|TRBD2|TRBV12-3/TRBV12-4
CASSLLVLADYTGELFF
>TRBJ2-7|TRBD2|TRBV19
CASSSGTTKFYEQYF
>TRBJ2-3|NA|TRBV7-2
CASSPGLGRTTDTQYF
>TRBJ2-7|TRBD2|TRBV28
CASSPPLGGSYYEQYF
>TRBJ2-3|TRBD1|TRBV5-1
CASSLAGTAYTDTQYF
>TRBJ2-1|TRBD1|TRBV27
CASSLGRQGYNEQFF